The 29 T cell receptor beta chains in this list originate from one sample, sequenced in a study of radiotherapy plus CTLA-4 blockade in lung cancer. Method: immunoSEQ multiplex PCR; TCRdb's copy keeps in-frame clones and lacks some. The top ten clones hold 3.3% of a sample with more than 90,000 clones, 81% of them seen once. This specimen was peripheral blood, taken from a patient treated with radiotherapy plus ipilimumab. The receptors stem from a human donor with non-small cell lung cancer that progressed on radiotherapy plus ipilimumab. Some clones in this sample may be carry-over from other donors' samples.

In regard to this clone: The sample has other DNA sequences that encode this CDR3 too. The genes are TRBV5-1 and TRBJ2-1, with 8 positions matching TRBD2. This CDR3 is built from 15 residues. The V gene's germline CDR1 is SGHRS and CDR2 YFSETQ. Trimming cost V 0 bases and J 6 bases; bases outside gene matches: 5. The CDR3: CASSLGAGGLNEQFF. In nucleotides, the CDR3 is TGCGCCAGCAGCTTGGGTGCGGGGGGACTCAATGAGCAGTTCTTC.

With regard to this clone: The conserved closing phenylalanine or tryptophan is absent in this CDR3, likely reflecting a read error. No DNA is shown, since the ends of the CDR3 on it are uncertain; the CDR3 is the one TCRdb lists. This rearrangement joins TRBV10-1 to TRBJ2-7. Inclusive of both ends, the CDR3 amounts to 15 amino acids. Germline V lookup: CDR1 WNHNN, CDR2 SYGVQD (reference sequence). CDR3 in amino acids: CASSRDGSLLFCVLS.

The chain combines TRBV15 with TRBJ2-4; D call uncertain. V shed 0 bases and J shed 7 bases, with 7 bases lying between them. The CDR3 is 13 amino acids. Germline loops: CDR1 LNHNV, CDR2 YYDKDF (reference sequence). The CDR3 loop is CATSRDLGNIQYF. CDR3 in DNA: TGTGCCACCAGCAGAGATCTGGGGAACATTCAGTACTTC.

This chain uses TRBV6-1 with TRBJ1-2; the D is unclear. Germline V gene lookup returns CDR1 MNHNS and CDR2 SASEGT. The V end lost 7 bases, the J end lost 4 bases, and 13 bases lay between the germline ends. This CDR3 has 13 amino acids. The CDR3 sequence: CASNQLNTYGYTF. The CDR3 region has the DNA TGTGCCAGCAACCAGCTTAACACCTATGGCTACACCTTC.

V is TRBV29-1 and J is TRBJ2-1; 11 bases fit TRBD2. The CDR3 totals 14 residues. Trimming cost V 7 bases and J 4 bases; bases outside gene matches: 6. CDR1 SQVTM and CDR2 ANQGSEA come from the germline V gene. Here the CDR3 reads CSAPGTSGYNEQFF. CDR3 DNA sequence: TGCAGCGCCCCCGGGACTAGCGGTTACAATGAGCAGTTCTTC.

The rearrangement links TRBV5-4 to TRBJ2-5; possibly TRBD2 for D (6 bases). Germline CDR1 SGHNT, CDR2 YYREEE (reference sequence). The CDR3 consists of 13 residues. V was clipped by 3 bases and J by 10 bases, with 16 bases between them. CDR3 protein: CASSSDPWGDQYF. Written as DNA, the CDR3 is TGTGCCAGCAGCTCCGATCCGTGGGGGGACCAGTACTTC. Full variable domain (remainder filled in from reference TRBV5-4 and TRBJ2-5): ETGVTQSPTHLIKTRGQQVTLRCSSQSGHNTVSWYQQALGQGPQFIFQYYREEENGRGNFPPRFSGLQFPNYSSELNVNALELDDSALYLCASSSDPWGDQYFGPGTRLLVL.

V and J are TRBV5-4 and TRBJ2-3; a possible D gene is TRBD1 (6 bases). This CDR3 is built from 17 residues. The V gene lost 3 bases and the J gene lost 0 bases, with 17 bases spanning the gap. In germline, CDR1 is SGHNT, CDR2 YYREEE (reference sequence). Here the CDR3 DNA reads TGTGCCAGCAGCTACACCGCCGGGACAACTAGCACAGATACGCAGTATTTT. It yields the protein CASSYTAGTTSTDTQYF.

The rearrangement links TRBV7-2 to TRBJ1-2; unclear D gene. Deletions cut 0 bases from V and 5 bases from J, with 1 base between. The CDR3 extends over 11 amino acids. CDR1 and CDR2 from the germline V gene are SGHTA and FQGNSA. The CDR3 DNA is TGTGCCAGCAGCTTAGCGTATGGCTACACCTTC. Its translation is CASSLAYGYTF. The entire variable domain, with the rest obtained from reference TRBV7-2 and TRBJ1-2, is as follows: GAGVSQSPSNKVTEKGKDVELRCDPISGHTALYWYRQSLGQGLEFLIYFQGNSAPDKSGLPSDRFSAERTGGSVSTLTIQRTQQEDSAVYLCASSLAYGYTFGSGTRLTVV.

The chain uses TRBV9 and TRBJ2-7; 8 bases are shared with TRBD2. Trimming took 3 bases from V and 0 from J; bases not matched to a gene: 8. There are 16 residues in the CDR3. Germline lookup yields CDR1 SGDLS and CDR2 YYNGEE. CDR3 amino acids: CASSELSGASSYEQYF. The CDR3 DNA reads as TGTGCCAGCAGCGAACTTAGCGGGGCGAGCTCCTACGAGCAGTACTTC.

The CDR3 DNA sequence: TGCGCCAGCAGCTTGGACGGTCCATCCATGGGAAAACTGTTTTTT. Residues: CASSLDGPSMGKLFF. This sequence joins TRBV5-1 and TRBJ1-4; D uncertain. CDR3 length: 15 residues. V was pared by 0 bases and J by 10 bases, with 16 bases between. CDR1 SGHRS and CDR2 YFSETQ come from the germline V gene.

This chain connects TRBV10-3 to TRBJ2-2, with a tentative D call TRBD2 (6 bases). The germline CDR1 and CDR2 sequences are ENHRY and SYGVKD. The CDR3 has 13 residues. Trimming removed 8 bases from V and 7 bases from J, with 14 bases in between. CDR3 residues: CAIGGTLGGELFF. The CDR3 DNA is TGTGCCATCGGAGGGACGTTGGGCGGGGAGCTGTTTTTT.

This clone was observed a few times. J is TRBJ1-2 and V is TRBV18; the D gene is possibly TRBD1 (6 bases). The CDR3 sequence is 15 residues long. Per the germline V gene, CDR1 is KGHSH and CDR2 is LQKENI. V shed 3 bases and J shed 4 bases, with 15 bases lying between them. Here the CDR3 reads CASSPVGGQLYGYTF. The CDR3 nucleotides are TGTGCCAGCTCACCTGTCGGTGGACAGCTCTATGGCTACACCTTC. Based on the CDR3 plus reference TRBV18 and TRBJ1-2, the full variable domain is NAGVMQNPRHLVRRRGQEARLRCSPMKGHSHVYWYRQLPEEGLKFMVYLQKENIIDESGMPKERFSAEFPKEGPSILRIQQVVRGDSAAYFCASSPVGGQLYGYTFGSGTRLTVV.

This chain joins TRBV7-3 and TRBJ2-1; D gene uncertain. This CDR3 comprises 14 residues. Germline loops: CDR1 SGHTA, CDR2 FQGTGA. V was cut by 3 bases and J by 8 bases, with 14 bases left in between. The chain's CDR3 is CASSLLGRIDEQFF. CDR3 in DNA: TGTGCCAGCAGCTTGCTTGGCAGGATCGATGAGCAGTTCTTC.

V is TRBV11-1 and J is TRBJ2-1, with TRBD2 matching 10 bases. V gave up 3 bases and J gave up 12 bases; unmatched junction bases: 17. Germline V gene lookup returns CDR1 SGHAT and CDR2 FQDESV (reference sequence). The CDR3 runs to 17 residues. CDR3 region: CASSLGGAGGLMFGQFF. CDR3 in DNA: TGTGCCAGCAGCTTGGGCGGAGCGGGGGGGCTCATGTTTGGGCAGTTCTTC.

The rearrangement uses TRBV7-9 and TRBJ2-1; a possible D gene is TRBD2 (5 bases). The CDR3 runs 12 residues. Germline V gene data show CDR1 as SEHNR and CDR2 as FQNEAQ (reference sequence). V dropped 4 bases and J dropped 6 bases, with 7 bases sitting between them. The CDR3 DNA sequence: TGTGCCAGCAGCTATGGGAGCAATGAGCAGTTCTTC. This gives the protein CASSYGSNEQFF.

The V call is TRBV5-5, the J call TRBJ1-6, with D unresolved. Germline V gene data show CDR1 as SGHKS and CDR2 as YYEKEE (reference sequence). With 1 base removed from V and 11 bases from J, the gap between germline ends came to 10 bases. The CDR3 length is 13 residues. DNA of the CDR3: TGTGCCAGCAGCTTGTCTATCAACGCACCCCTCCACTTT. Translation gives CASSLSINAPLHF.

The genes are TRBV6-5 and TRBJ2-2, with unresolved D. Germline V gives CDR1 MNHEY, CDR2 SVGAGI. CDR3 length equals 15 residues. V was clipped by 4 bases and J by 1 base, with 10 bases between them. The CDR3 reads CASSSSDGNTGELFF. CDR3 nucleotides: TGTGCCAGCAGTTCCTCGGACGGGAACACCGGGGAGCTGTTTTTT.

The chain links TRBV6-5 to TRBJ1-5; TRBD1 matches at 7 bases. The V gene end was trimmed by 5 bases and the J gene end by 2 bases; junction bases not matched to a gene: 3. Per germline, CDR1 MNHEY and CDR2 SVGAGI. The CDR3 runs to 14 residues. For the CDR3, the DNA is TGTGCCAGCAGTACAGGGGTTGGCAATCAGCCCCAGCATTTT. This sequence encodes CASSTGVGNQPQHF.

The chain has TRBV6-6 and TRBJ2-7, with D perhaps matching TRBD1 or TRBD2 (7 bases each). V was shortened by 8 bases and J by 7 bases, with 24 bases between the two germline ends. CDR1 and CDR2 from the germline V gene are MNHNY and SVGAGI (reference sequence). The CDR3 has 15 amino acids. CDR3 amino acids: CASWGHTGEGGEQYF. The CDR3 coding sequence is TGTGCCAGCTGGGGGCACACAGGGGAGGGGGGAGAGCAGTACTTC.

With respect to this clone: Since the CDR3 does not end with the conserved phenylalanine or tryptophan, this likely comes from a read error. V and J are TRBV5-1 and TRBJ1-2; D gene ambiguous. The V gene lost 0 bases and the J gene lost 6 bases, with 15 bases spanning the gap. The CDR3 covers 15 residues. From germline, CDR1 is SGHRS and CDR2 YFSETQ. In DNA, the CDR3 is TGCGCCAGCAGCTTGGTCGGGCAGATCTTCAATGGCTACACCCTC. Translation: CASSLVGQIFNGYTL.

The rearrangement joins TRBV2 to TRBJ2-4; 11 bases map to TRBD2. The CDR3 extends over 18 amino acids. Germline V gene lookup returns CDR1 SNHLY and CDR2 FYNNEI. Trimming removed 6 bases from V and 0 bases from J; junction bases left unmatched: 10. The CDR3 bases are TGTGCCAGCAGCGCAACTAGCGGGGGACCCCTAGCCAAAAACATTCAGTACTTC. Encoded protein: CASSATSGGPLAKNIQYF.

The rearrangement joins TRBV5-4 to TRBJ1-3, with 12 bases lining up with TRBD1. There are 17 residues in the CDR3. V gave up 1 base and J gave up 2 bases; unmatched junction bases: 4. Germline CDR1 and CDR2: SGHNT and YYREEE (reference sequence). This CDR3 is CASSLPGQGAAGNTIYF. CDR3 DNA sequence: TGTGCCAGCAGCTTGCCGGGACAGGGGGCAGCTGGAAACACCATATATTTT.

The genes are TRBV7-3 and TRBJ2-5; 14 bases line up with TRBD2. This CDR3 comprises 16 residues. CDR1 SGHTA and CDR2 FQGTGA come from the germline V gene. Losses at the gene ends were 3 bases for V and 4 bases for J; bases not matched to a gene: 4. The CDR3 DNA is TGTGCCAGCAGCTTCGGGACTAGCGGGGGTCCAGAGACCCAGTACTTC. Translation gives CASSFGTSGGPETQYF. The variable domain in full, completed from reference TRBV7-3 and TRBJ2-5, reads GAGVSQTPSNKVTEKGKYVELRCDPISGHTALYWYRQSLGQGPEFLIYFQGTGAADDSGLPNDRFFAVRPEGSVSTLKIQRTERGDSAVYLCASSFGTSGGPETQYFGPGTRLLVL.

CDR3 protein: CSDLKVSSTDTQYF. In nucleotides, the CDR3 is TGCAGCGACCTCAAGGTTTCGAGCACAGATACGCAGTATTTT. The chain is built from TRBV29-1 and TRBJ2-3; no clear D. Germline CDR1 SQVTM, CDR2 ANQGSEA. The CDR3 has 14 residues. V was trimmed by 7 bases and J by 0 bases, leaving 14 bases between them.

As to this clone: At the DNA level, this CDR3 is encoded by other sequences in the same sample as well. In nucleotides, the CDR3 is TGTGCCAGCAGCTTGGGGGGCTCGGGAAACACCATATATTTT. It codes for CASSLGGSGNTIYF. The V and J genes are TRBV5-6 and TRBJ1-3; the D gene is possibly TRBD1 (5 bases). The CDR3 is 14 amino acids. CDR1 and CDR2 (germline): SGHDT, YYEEEE. V shed 0 bases and J shed 4 bases, with 8 bases lying between them.

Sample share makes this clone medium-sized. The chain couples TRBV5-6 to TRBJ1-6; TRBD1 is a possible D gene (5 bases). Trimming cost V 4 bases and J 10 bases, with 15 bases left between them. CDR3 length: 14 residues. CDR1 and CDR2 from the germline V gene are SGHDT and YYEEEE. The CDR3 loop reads CASSPLGVESPLHF. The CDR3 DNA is TGTGCCAGCAGCCCCTTGGGGGTGGAATCACCCCTCCACTTT.

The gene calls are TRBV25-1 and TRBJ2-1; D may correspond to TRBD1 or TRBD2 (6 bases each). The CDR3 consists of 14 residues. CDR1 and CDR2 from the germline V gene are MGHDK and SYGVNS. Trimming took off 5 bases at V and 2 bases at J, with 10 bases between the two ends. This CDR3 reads CASSKEGAYNEQFF. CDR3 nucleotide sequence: TGTGCCAGCAGTAAGGAGGGGGCCTACAATGAGCAGTTCTTC. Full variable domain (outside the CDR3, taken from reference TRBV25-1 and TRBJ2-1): EADIYQTPRYLVIGTGKKITLECSQTMGHDKMYWYQQDPGMELHLIHYSYGVNSTEKGDLSSESTVSRIRTEHFPLTLESARPSHTSQYLCASSKEGAYNEQFFGPGTRLTVL.

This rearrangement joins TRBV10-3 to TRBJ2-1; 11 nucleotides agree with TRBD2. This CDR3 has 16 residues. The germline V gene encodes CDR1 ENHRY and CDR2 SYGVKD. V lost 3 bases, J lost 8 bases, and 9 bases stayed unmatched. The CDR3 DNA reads TGTGCCATCAGTGACCCTACTAGCGGGGGTGGGTATGAGCAGTTCTTC. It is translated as CAISDPTSGGGYEQFF.

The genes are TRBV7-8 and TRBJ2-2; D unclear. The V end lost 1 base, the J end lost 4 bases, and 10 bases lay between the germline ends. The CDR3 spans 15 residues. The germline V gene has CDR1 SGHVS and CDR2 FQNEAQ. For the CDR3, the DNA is TGTGCCAGCAGCTTAGTAGTGGGGTCCACCGGGGAGCTGTTTTTT. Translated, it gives CASSLVVGSTGELFF.